Each of the 25 T cell receptor beta chains below was sequenced from the same sample in a study of blood T cell repertoires in COVID-19. Clones were read by immunoSEQ multiplex PCR, and TCRdb kept only the in-frame ones, dropping some. The sample has approximately 200,000 clones, 75% to 90% seen once. The sequenced sample was peripheral blood. The receptors were sampled from a human donor in a cohort sampled during active COVID-19.

V and J are TRBV20-1 and TRBJ2-7; D possibly corresponds to TRBD2 (6 bases). The CDR3 runs 13 residues. The germline CDR1 and CDR2 sequences are DFQATT and SNEGSKA (reference sequence). Trimming cost V 3 bases and J 4 bases, with 13 bases left between them. The chain's CDR3 is CSASSGTLYEQYF. As DNA, the CDR3 is TGCAGTGCTAGTTCAGGGACTCTTTACGAGCAGTACTTC.

J is TRBJ2-7 and V is TRBV4-3, with TRBD2 as a possible D gene (5 bases). Germline CDR1 and CDR2: LGHNA and YSLEER. V was cut by 4 bases and J by 3 bases, with 19 bases left in between. The length of the CDR3 is 16 residues. CDR3 region: CASSLTRLARVYEQYF. In DNA form, the CDR3 reads TGCGCCAGCAGCCTGACGCGCTTAGCGAGAGTCTACGAGCAGTACTTC.

The chain couples TRBV28 to TRBJ1-1; 8 nucleotides align to TRBD1. The CDR3 has 12 residues. Germline V gene data show CDR1 as MDHEN and CDR2 as SYDVKM. V shed 5 bases and J 8 bases; nucleotides not matched to a gene: 4. This chain's CDR3 is CASSGQGREAFF. CDR3 DNA sequence: TGTGCCAGCAGTGGACAGGGAAGGGAAGCTTTCTTT.

This chain connects TRBV29-1 to TRBJ2-5; TRBD2 aligns across 7 bases. Germline V CDR1 and CDR2: SQVTM, ANQGSEA. V was pared by 7 bases and J by 2 bases, with 4 bases of the junction left unmatched. The CDR3 is 12 amino acids. CDR3 DNA: TGCAGCGCCCCCGGGGGGCAAGAGACCCAGTACTTC. It yields the protein CSAPGGQETQYF.

V is TRBV28 and J is TRBJ2-3, with 10 bases identical to TRBD2. With 3 bases clipped from V and 4 bases from J, the junction kept 7 bases outside the gene matches. This CDR3 has 16 residues. Per the germline V gene, CDR1 is MDHEN and CDR2 is SYDVKM. The CDR3 nucleotides are TGTGCCAGCAGTTTGAGGCTAGCGGGAGTCCCAGATACGCAGTATTTT. As protein: CASSLRLAGVPDTQYF.

The chain has TRBV9 and TRBJ2-1; 12 positions match TRBD2. The V gene end was trimmed by 1 base and the J gene end by 8 bases; junction bases not matched to a gene: 4. Per the germline V gene, CDR1 is SGDLS and CDR2 is YYNGEE. This CDR3 comprises 15 residues. The chain's CDR3 is CASSVRTSGTYEQFF. In DNA form, the CDR3 reads TGTGCCAGCAGCGTAAGGACTAGCGGGACCTATGAGCAGTTCTTC.

The CDR3 spells CASSARSSRLLKSSYNEQFF. The CDR3 DNA is TGTGCCAGCAGTGCCCGGTCTAGCCGGCTTCTTAAAAGCTCCTACAATGAGCAGTTCTTC. The V call is TRBV6-4, the J call TRBJ2-1, with D possibly being TRBD2 (5 bases). Germline CDR1 and CDR2: MRHNA and SNTAGT. Trimming left V 4 bases short and J 0 bases short, with 25 bases between. This CDR3 contains 20 residues.

The chain joins TRBV28 to TRBJ2-7; the match to TRBD1 covers 7 bases. The CDR3 is 12 residues long. Germline-derived CDR1 and CDR2 are MDHEN and SYDVKM. The ends lost 6 bases at V and 4 bases at J; junction bases unmatched: 3. CDR3 sequence: CASRGQSYEQYF. CDR3 in DNA: TGTGCCAGCAGGGGACAGTCGTACGAGCAGTACTTC.

The chain combines TRBV19 with TRBJ1-2, with 9 bases fitting TRBD1. From germline, CDR1 is LNHDA and CDR2 SQIVND (reference sequence). The CDR3 spans 16 residues. Losses at the gene ends were 4 bases for V and 4 bases for J; bases not matched to a gene: 10. The CDR3 nucleotides are TGTGCCAGTAGTAGCAGTCCCGGGACAGGGTTCTATGGCTACACCTTC. It translates to CASSSSPGTGFYGYTF.

This chain links TRBV5-1 with TRBJ2-1, with D perhaps matching TRBD2 (5 bases). V lost 0 bases and J 3 bases, leaving 10 bases between the germline ends. There are 15 residues in the CDR3. Looked up from germline, CDR1 is SGHRS and CDR2 is YFSETQ. CDR3 in amino acids: CASSLGERSYNEQFF. In nucleotides, the CDR3 is TGCGCCAGCAGCTTGGGGGAGCGGAGCTACAATGAGCAGTTCTTC.

The chain carries TRBV7-9 and TRBJ1-1, with 10 bases identical to TRBD1. J lost 0 bases, V lost 10 bases, and 5 bases had no gene match. Germline V gene sequence: CDR1 SEHNR, CDR2 FQNEAQ (reference sequence). The CDR3 is made up of 14 amino acids. As DNA, the CDR3 is TGTGCCACTGGACAGGGGGTTATGAACACTGAAGCTTTCTTT. Its protein product is CATGQGVMNTEAFF.

This chain connects TRBV7-2 to TRBJ1-6; D perhaps matches TRBD1 (6 bases). With 1 base removed from V and 5 bases from J, the gap between germline ends came to 9 bases. CDR1 SGHTA and CDR2 FQGNSA come from the germline V gene. The CDR3 has 15 residues. CDR3 bases: TGTGCCAGCAGCTTAGGTCCAGGGGATAATTCACCCCTCCACTTT. Its protein product is CASSLGPGDNSPLHF.

This clone has a handful of counts. This chain connects TRBV9 to TRBJ2-1; 7 positions match TRBD2. The CDR3 loop spans 17 amino acids. Germline V gene lookup returns CDR1 SGDLS and CDR2 YYNGEE. Trimming cost V 3 bases and J 6 bases; bases outside gene matches: 15. The CDR3 region is CASSAPTSVEGSNEQFF. Written as DNA, the CDR3 is TGTGCCAGCAGCGCGCCCACTAGCGTCGAAGGGAGCAATGAGCAGTTCTTC.

A single count supports this clone. The V gene is TRBV5-8, the J gene TRBJ2-7; 8 nucleotides agree with TRBD1. This CDR3 is 15 amino acids long. V was clipped by 2 bases and J by 7 bases; unmatched bases: 11. Germline CDR1 and CDR2: SGHTS and YDEGEE. The CDR3 DNA reads as TGTGCCAGCAGCTTTGGGGACAGGCGCTTGAGAGAGCAGTACTTC. Translating it yields CASSFGDRRLREQYF.

The CDR3 DNA reads TGTGCCAGCAGTTTATCGAAAGGAGGAAACACTGAAGCTTTCTTT. Protein: CASSLSKGGNTEAFF. The chain combines TRBV27 with TRBJ1-1, with unresolved D. Between the trimmed V and J ends, which lost 0 bases and 2 bases, there was a span of 10 bases. The CDR3 runs 15 residues. CDR1 and CDR2 (germline): MNHEY, SMNVEV (reference sequence).

The rearrangement links TRBV28 to TRBJ2-1; TRBD2 is a possible D gene (6 bases). Germline lookup yields CDR1 MDHEN and CDR2 SYDVKM. The CDR3 has 13 amino acids. Trimming removed 3 bases at V and 9 bases at J, with 12 bases between. The CDR3 region has the DNA TGTGCCAGCAGTTTCCCCCAGGGAGGTGAGCAGTTCTTC. Translation gives CASSFPQGGEQFF. The variable domain in full, completed from reference TRBV28 and TRBJ2-1, reads DVKVTQSSRYLVKRTGEKVFLECVQDMDHENMFWYRQDPGLGLRLIYFSYDVKMKEKGDIPEGYSVSREKKERFSLILESASTNQTSMYLCASSFPQGGEQFFGPGTRLTVL.

This clone turned up a few times. This rearrangement joins TRBV5-6 to TRBJ2-1, with D possibly being TRBD1 (6 bases). Between the trimmed V and J ends, which lost 1 base and 7 bases, there was a span of 12 bases. Germline V gives CDR1 SGHDT, CDR2 YYEEEE. The CDR3 runs 14 residues. The CDR3 is CASSLYQGWNEQFF. The CDR3 DNA reads as TGTGCCAGCAGCTTGTACCAGGGGTGGAATGAGCAGTTCTTC.

The chain uses TRBV27 and TRBJ1-1, with 8 bases that match TRBD1. The CDR3 totals 15 residues. Losses at the gene ends were 5 bases for V and 0 bases for J; bases not matched to a gene: 5. Germline V gene data show CDR1 as MNHEY and CDR2 as SMNVEV (reference sequence). The CDR3 region has the DNA TGTGCCAGCAGTCCCTGGACAGGGATGAACACTGAAGCTTTCTTT. This translates into CASSPWTGMNTEAFF.

In this sample, this clone is medium-sized. The gene calls are TRBV3-1 (or the pseudogene TRBV3-2) and TRBJ2-1; weak D call: TRBD2 (5 bases). Germline assignment: CDR1 LGHDT and CDR2 YNNKEL (reference sequence). The CDR3 runs to 20 residues. Trimming cost V 0 bases and J 0 bases, with 21 bases left between them. The CDR3: CASSQDPGLTSPSSYNEQFF. CDR3 coding DNA: TGTGCCAGCAGCCAAGATCCCGGACTTACCTCGCCCAGCTCCTACAATGAGCAGTTCTTC.

V is TRBV18 and J is TRBJ1-3; the D gene is possibly TRBD1 (6 bases). The germline CDR1 and CDR2 sequences are KGHSH and LQKENI. With 2 bases removed from V and 2 bases from J, the gap between germline ends came to 16 bases. This CDR3 has 17 residues. The CDR3 sequence: CASSPKGQKTAGNTIYF. Here the CDR3 DNA reads TGTGCCAGCTCACCAAAAGGACAGAAAACCGCTGGAAACACCATATATTTT. The whole variable domain, filled in from reference TRBV18 and TRBJ1-3, reads NAGVMQNPRHLVRRRGQEARLRCSPMKGHSHVYWYRQLPEEGLKFMVYLQKENIIDESGMPKERFSAEFPKEGPSILRIQQVVRGDSAAYFCASSPKGQKTAGNTIYFGEGSWLTVV.

This rearrangement joins TRBV28 to TRBJ2-7; D is perhaps TRBD2 (7 bases). The CDR3 has 15 residues. Trimming left V 11 bases short and J 2 bases short, with 22 bases between. CDR1 is MDHEN and CDR2 is SYDVKM in the germline V gene. The CDR3 here is CAVQGGRTVPYEQYF. DNA for the CDR3: TGTGCCGTACAGGGAGGGCGGACAGTCCCCTACGAGCAGTACTTC.

As regards this clone: Other DNA sequences in the same sample also yield this CDR3. The chain combines TRBV9 with TRBJ2-7; TRBD2 aligns across 7 bases. This CDR3 has 14 amino acids. Germline CDR1 SGDLS, CDR2 YYNGEE. V gave up 2 bases and J gave up 4 bases; unmatched junction bases: 6. The CDR3 nucleotides read TGTGCCAGCAGCGTGGGGCTAGCGGATTACGAGCAGTACTTC. It is translated as CASSVGLADYEQYF.

This clone was seen a handful of times. This rearrangement joins TRBV6-5 to TRBJ2-7; TRBD2 matches 11 bases. Per the germline V gene, CDR1 is MNHEY and CDR2 is SVGAGI. The CDR3 is 15 amino acids. The V gene end was trimmed by 6 bases and the J gene end by 3 bases; junction bases not matched to a gene: 7. Here the CDR3 DNA reads TGTGCCAGCAGCAGAGGGACTAGCGGCTACTACGAGCAGTACTTC. Residues: CASSRGTSGYYEQYF.

The V call is TRBV12-3 or TRBV12-4, the J call TRBJ1-5; D call uncertain. V lost 5 bases, J lost 10 bases, and 9 bases lay in between. This CDR3 is 11 amino acids long. This CDR3 is CASSEGGPQHF. The CDR3 DNA sequence: TGTGCCAGCAGTGAGGGTGGACCCCAGCATTTT.

The chain is built from TRBV19 and TRBJ2-1; tentative D call: TRBD1 (6 bases). From germline, CDR1 is LNHDA and CDR2 SQIVND (reference sequence). V lost 5 bases to trimming and J lost 5 bases, with 13 bases between them. The CDR3 covers 14 residues. This CDR3 is CASSRRQVDNEQFF. The CDR3 DNA follows: TGTGCCAGTAGTCGGCGACAGGTCGACAATGAGCAGTTCTTC.